This T cell receptor beta chain was observed in a study of blood T cell repertoires in COVID-19 (dated by TCRdb to 2019 to 2021). A note on the overall study: The collaborator samples originated in the United States, Italy and Spain and spanned the acute and convalescent phases of COVID-19. The material from the prospective study consisted of cDNA or gDNA derived from T cells, B-cell-depleted T cells, or PBMCs. Deeply sampled blood TCRbeta repertoires from subjects exposed to, actively infected with, or recovered from COVID-19 were included in the dataset. The repertoires were made available in a free public database intended to serve as a resource for research on the immune response to SARS-CoV-2. Samples were obtained from the ongoing ImmuneRACE study (first 160 participants) and from about 1,300 subjects provided by 6 global collaborators. Nearly every sample came with metadata listing a de-identified subject ID, COVID-19 status, age in years and sex. HLA class I and class II types, where available, came from metadata supplied by the sample provider rather than from assay-based typing. The research as a whole found: The amount of clinical and demographic metadata varied by source and participant and was provided uncurated.

Participants in the prospective study were aged about 18 to 100 years, lived in under 30 United States geographic areas, and enrolled through a virtual design. In the prospective study, participants were assigned to cohorts based on the clinical history participants reported in a screening survey and a study questionnaire. ImmuneRACE Cohort 3 recovered participants were defined by two consecutive negative NP/OP PCR tests, healthcare professional clearance, or symptom resolution. In the prospective study, whole blood, serum and a nasopharyngeal or oropharyngeal swab were collected from each participant by mobile phlebotomists. Additional blood draws and questionnaires over an approximately two-month period could optionally be provided by prospective study participants. Before DNA extraction, blood samples from the prospective study were shipped at room temperature or frozen. Reading from cysteine to phenylalanine, the CDR3 counts 14 amino acids. CDR3 DNA only is kept here, 42 bases in frame from base 1. Deletion took 6 bases off V and 4 bases off J, with a span of 15 bases between the germline ends. CDR1 and CDR2 were assigned from the germline V gene as SNHLY and FYNNEI.

TCRbeta CDR3 regions were amplified from genomic DNA using the immunoSEQ Assay, a bias-controlled multiplex PCR. On the study's bioinformatics: Within the assay, amplification of reference gene primers was used to estimate how many nucleated cells each sample contained. To quantify the absolute abundance of each unique TCRbeta CDR3 rearrangement, sequence reads were collapsed and filtered. Productive Simpson clonality was computed per sample as the square root of Simpson's diversity index over productive rearrangements. TCRdb's version of the immuneACCESS table is confined to in-frame rearrangements and falls short of the full clone set. An unresolved V gene accounts for under half of the shortfall where checked; the remainder is of unknown origin. V and J calls plus clone size are reproduced from that table; the DNA served to infer D and trimming. In this sample the table shows a few hundred thousand clones, 90% of which occur a single time. The ten top clones hold 0.6% of the sample.

As for this clone: It lacks a known antigen. No per-base quality is available; no much larger clone lies one base away.

The chain uses TRBV2 and TRBJ2-5; the D gene is possibly TRBD2, with 7 bases matching. This receptor was taken from a man in his late teens or twenties who had recovered from COVID-19. The sequenced material came from PBMCs or T cells enriched from blood (not recorded which). The CDR3 here reads CASRVLGGGETQYF. At the DNA level, the sequence is TGTGCCAGCAGGGTGCTAGGGGGGGGAGAGACCCAGTACTTC.